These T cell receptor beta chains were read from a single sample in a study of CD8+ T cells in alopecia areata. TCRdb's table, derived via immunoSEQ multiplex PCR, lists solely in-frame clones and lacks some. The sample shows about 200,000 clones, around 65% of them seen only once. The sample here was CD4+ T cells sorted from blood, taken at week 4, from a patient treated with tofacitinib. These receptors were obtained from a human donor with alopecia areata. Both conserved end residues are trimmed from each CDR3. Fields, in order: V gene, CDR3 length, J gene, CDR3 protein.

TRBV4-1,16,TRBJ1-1,ASSQDSRPAGPGTEAF
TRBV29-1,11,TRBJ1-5,SVVDGGNQPQH
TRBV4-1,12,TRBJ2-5,ASSQGLAEETQY
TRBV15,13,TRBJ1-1,ATSKLRGMNTEAF
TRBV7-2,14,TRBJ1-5,ASSLSTGLSNQPQH
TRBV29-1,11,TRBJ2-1,SVGGTGGREQF
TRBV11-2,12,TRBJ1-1,ASSLPPPAPEAF
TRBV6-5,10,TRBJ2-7,ASTVGGNEQY
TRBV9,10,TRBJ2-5,ASSPSLETQY
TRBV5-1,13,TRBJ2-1,ASSFEGQDYNEQF
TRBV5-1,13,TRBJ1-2,ASSLGQGMNYGYT
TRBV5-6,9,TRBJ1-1,ASSSQTEAF
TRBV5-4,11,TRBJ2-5,ASSSPIGETQY
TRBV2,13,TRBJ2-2,ATTRGQQTTGELF
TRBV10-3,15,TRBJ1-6,AISESGRFNSNSPLH
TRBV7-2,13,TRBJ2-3,ASSRTGGRTDTQY
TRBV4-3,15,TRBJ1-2,ASSQDSQGRMTVGYT
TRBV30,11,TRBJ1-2,AWSVPGSYGYT
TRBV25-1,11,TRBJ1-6,ASSGSGAAPLH
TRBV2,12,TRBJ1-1,ASSEARGRTEAF
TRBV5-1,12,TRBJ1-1,ASSLEGEYTEAF
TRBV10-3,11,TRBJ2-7,AISDGTRYEQY
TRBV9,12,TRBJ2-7,ASSVGPTGHEQY
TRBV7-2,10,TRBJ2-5,ASSQTGETQY
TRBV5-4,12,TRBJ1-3,ASSRQGPGNTIY
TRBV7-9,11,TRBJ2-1,ASSLGTGNEQF
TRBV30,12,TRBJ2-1,AWSVSSGANEQF
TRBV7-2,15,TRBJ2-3,ASSRNRQGAGADTQY
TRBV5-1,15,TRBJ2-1,ASSLASGGSYYNEQF
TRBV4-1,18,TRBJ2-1,ASSQEEASGGFNRHNEQF
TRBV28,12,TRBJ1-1,ASSLQGGRTEAF
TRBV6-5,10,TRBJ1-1,ASKDLNTEAF
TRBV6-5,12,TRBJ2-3,ASARRGSTDTQY
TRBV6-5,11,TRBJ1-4,ASSAGTVEKLF
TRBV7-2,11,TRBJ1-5,ASSLGARQPQH
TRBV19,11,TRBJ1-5,ASSITGPGPQH
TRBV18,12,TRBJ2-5,ASSRTPPEGTQY
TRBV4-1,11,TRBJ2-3,ASSQDNQDTQY
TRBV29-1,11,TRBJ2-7,SGSGTGGAEQY
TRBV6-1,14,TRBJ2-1,ASSEVLAGLYNEQF